A selection of T cell receptor beta chains follows, all from one sample in a study of blood T cells in healthy people across ages. TCRdb fed the 5' RACE reads into MiXCR, producing one record per CDR3 protein. Among approximately 790,000 distinct CDR3 sequences listed, 55% to 65% were seen once. The sample comprised blood. These TCRs come from a man aged 25 to 45 in good health. CDR3s include the opening cysteine and the closing phenylalanine or tryptophan. D genes are given only for firm matches. Clone size is stated in some rows and not others, as once, few, many or a class when expanded.

TRBJ2-5 | TRBV20-1 | TRBD2 | - | CSAGLAGTETQYF | TGCAGTGCGGGGTTAGCGGGGACTGAGACCCAGTACTTC
TRBJ2-1 | TRBV9 | TRBD2 | - | CASSVGSGGPYDEQFF | TGTGCCAGCAGCGTAGGTAGCGGGGGTCCCTACGATGAGCAGTTCTTC
TRBJ2-3 | TRBV29-1 | - | - | CSVDGTATSDTQYF | TGCAGCGTTGATGGGACCGCGACCTCGGATACGCAGTATTTT
TRBJ2-7 | TRBV7-2 | - | - | CASSLAGGLAYEQYF | TGTGCCAGCAGCTTAGCCGGGGGGCTCGCCTACGAGCAGTACTTC
TRBJ2-7 | TRBV6-5 | - | - | CASRSTPDGHEQYF | TGTGCCAGCAGATCGACGCCCGATGGCCACGAGCAGTACTTC
TRBJ1-5 | TRBV10-3 | - | - | CAISESLSFGQPQHF | TGTGCCATCAGTGAGTCGTTGTCGTTTGGTCAGCCCCAGCATTTT
TRBJ2-4 | TRBV5-1 | - | - | CASSYGGGNIQYF | TGCGCCAGCAGCTACGGCGGGGGCAACATTCAGTACTTC
TRBJ2-1 | TRBV2 | - | few | CASSEGARVLFYEQFF | TGTGCCAGCAGTGAGGGGGCCAGGGTACTTTTCTACGAGCAGTTCTTC
TRBJ2-7 | TRBV5-1 | TRBD1 | - | CASSATGNFYEQYF | TGCGCCAGCAGCGCGACAGGGAACTTCTACGAGCAGTACTTC
TRBJ2-7 | TRBV24-1 | TRBD1 | - | CATEAAGGYEQYF | TGTGCCACCGAGGCCGCAGGGGGATACGAGCAGTACTTC
TRBJ1-1 | TRBV7-3 | TRBD1 | few | CASSSGTGGTEAFF | TGTGCCAGCAGCTCCGGGACAGGGGGGACTGAAGCTTTCTTT
TRBJ2-3 | TRBV11-2 | - | - | CASSPLPGSTDTQYF | TGTGCCAGCAGCCCACTACCGGGGAGCACAGATACGCAGTATTTT
TRBJ2-3 | TRBV5-1 | - | - | CASSLRQRTDTQYF | TGCGCCAGCAGCTTGAGGCAGCGCACAGATACGCAGTATTTT
TRBJ2-7 | TRBV25-1 | - | - | CASSEYAGPLYEQYF | TGTGCCAGCAGTGAATACGCAGGGCCTCTCTACGAGCAGTACTTC
TRBJ1-2 | TRBV7-2 | - | many | CASSGAGRVGYTF | TGTGCCAGCTCGGGTGCAGGAAGAGTTGGCTACACCTTC
TRBJ1-2 | TRBV9 | - | few | CASSEGLLDRTNYGYTF | TGTGCCAGCAGCGAGGGCCTCCTCGATCGGACCAACTATGGCTACACCTTC
TRBJ2-7 | TRBV27 | TRBD2 | - | CASSLGLPSEQYF | TGTGCCAGCAGTTTGGGACTACCATCCGAGCAGTACTTC
TRBJ2-1 | TRBV10-2 | - | few | CASSGDLYEQFF | TGCGCCAGCAGTGGCGATCTCTATGAGCAGTTCTTC
TRBJ2-5 | TRBV6-6 | TRBD2 | once | CASSREGYETQYF | TGTGCCAGCAGTCGGGAGGGGTACGAGACCCAGTACTTC
TRBJ2-3 | TRBV7-3 | - | - | CASSIGRQADTQYF | TGTGCCAGCAGCATAGGGCGTCAGGCAGATACGCAGTATTTT
TRBJ2-3 | TRBV20-1 | TRBD2 | - | CSARAGRGDTQYF | TGCAGTGCTAGAGCGGGGCGGGGGGATACGCAGTATTTT
TRBJ2-7 | TRBV20-1 | - | - | CSAREGEIAYEQYF | TGCAGTGCTAGAGAGGGGGAAATCGCGTACGAGCAGTACTTC
TRBJ2-7 | TRBV10-3 | - | - | CATQTDYEQYF | TGTGCCACCCAGACGGATTACGAGCAGTACTTC
TRBJ2-1 | TRBV3-1 | - | - | CASSQDPGAGNYNEQFF | TGTGCCAGCAGCCAAGACCCAGGGGCCGGCAACTACAATGAGCAGTTCTTC
TRBJ2-1 | TRBV29-1 | - | - | CSAIPERGHTYNEQFF | TGCAGCGCGATCCCCGAGAGGGGACACACCTACAATGAGCAGTTCTTC
TRBJ2-3 | TRBV29-1 | TRBD1 | - | CSVEQGAADTQYF | TGCAGCGTCGAACAGGGGGCGGCAGATACGCAGTATTTT
TRBJ2-7 | TRBV4-3 | - | - | CASSQDSTGGPYEQYF | TGCGCCAGCAGCCAAGATAGTACCGGGGGACCCTACGAGCAGTACTTC
TRBJ2-7 | TRBV10-3 | - | - | CATLEPAGTYEQYF | TGTGCCACCCTTGAACCCGCAGGGACCTACGAGCAGTACTTC
TRBJ1-2 | TRBV27 | TRBD1 | - | CASSFRIGQGNAYVSGYTF | TGTGCCAGCAGCTTTAGAATTGGACAGGGTAATGCATACGTATCTGGCTACACCTTC
TRBJ2-7 | TRBV28 | - | - | CASSFPTYEQYF | TGTGCCAGCAGTTTCCCTACCTACGAGCAGTACTTC